The clone carrying this TCR beta chain was detected only a few times. Some clones are missing from TCRdb's copy, which holds only in-frame ones; the method was immunoSEQ multiplex PCR. This sample has roughly 70,000 clones, with around 94% found just once. This specimen comes from a study of technical replicates of blood from several donors. Looked up from germline, CDR1 is SGHAT and CDR2 is FQNNGV. The V gene end was trimmed by 5 bases and the J gene end by 3 bases; junction bases not matched to a gene: 9. This CDR3 is 17 amino acids long. The rearrangement uses TRBV11-2 and TRBJ2-7; TRBD2 aligns across 14 bases. Sequencing was carried out using T cells isolated from PBMCs. The clonotype was recovered from a human donor in good health. CDR3 loop: CASSKLGTSGSLYEQYF. CDR3 bases: TGTGCCAGCAGCAAACTCGGGACTAGCGGGAGTCTCTACGAGCAGTACTTC. The full variable domain, rest sourced from reference TRBV11-2 and TRBJ2-7, is EAGVAQSPRYKIIEKRQSVAFWCNPISGHATLYWYQQILGQGPKLLIQFQNNGVVDDSQLPKDRFSAERLKGVDSTLKIQPAKLEDSAVYLCASSKLGTSGSLYEQYFGPGTRLTVT.